The 26 T cell receptor beta chains presented below share a single source sample, sequenced in a study of T cell responses to AZD1222 COVID-19 vaccine. Clones were read by immunoSEQ multiplex PCR, and TCRdb kept only the in-frame ones, dropping some. Altogether approximately 100,000 clones are present, roughly 90% being singletons, with the ten largest covering around a sixth. The sample in question was peripheral blood, obtained on day 0 of AZD1222 vaccination. These receptors were collected from an adult in good health.

This chain uses TRBV28 with TRBJ1-5; D not certain. The CDR3 covers 14 residues. Germline values: CDR1 MDHEN, CDR2 SYDVKM. Trimming shortened V by 3 bases and J by 7 bases, and 13 bases separated the two germline ends. CDR3 in amino acids: CASSFANRGQPQHF. The CDR3 nucleotides are TGTGCCAGCAGTTTCGCCAACCGGGGACAGCCCCAGCATTTT.

J is TRBJ2-5 and V is TRBV29-1; the match to TRBD1 covers 9 bases. V lost 8 bases to trimming and J lost 4 bases; unmatched junction nucleotides: 11. Germline V lookup: CDR1 SQVTM, CDR2 ANQGSEA. CDR3 length: 14 amino acids. The CDR3: CSSRYRGRIETQYF. Here the CDR3 DNA reads TGCAGCTCCCGGTACAGGGGGCGGATAGAGACCCAGTACTTC.

In this sample, this clone turned up a few times. This chain links TRBV28 with TRBJ1-3; D might be TRBD1 (5 bases). CDR3 length: 15 residues. Germline V gene lookup returns CDR1 MDHEN and CDR2 SYDVKM. The V gene lost 7 bases and the J gene lost 0 bases, with 13 bases spanning the gap. Written as DNA, the CDR3 is TGTGCCAGCACGGGTGGGGACGTCTCTGGAAACACCATATATTTT. Translating it yields CASTGGDVSGNTIYF.

The chain employs TRBV19 and TRBJ2-6, with D tentatively TRBD1 or TRBD2 (6 bases each). This CDR3 has 16 residues. Germline CDR1 reads LNHDA; CDR2 reads SQIVND (reference sequence). Trimming pared 5 bases from V and 1 base from J, leaving 12 bases between. CDR3 sequence: CASSLRGRSGANVLTF. CDR3 in DNA: TGTGCCAGTAGTCTAAGGGGGAGGTCTGGGGCCAACGTCCTGACTTTC.

The J gene is TRBJ1-2, the V gene TRBV19; TRBD1 aligns across 11 bases. This CDR3 is 14 amino acids long. From germline, CDR1 is LNHDA and CDR2 SQIVND (reference sequence). Unmatched junction bases numbered 8, after V lost 5 bases and J lost 9 bases. Written as DNA, the CDR3 is TGTGCCAGTAGTTCAGGACAGGGGGCTTGGAGCTACACCTTC. It translates to CASSSGQGAWSYTF.

The chain uses TRBV5-1 and TRBJ1-5; D gene unclear. Germline V gene sequence: CDR1 SGHRS, CDR2 YFSETQ. The V gene lost 1 base and the J gene lost 5 bases, with 13 bases spanning the gap. The CDR3 extends over 15 amino acids. This CDR3 reads CASSLTQKSDQPQHF. The DNA for the CDR3 is TGCGCCAGCAGCTTGACCCAAAAGAGCGATCAGCCCCAGCATTTT.

The chain has TRBV28 and TRBJ2-2; unclear D gene. Deletions cut 2 bases from V and 0 bases from J, with 7 bases between. CDR3 length: 15 amino acids. CDR1 is MDHEN, CDR2 SYDVKM, per germline. CDR3 residues: CASSLEVTNTGELFF. DNA for the CDR3: TGTGCCAGCAGTTTAGAGGTAACGAACACCGGGGAGCTGTTTTTT.

The V gene is TRBV6-5, the J gene TRBJ1-1; 7 nucleotides line up with TRBD1. Germline CDR1 and CDR2: MNHEY and SVGAGI. The V and J ends lost 5 bases and 7 bases, in that order; junction bases with no gene match: 7. The CDR3 runs to 13 residues. DNA for the CDR3: TGTGCCAGCAGTATCCGACAGGGTAGTGAAGCTTTCTTT. This codes for CASSIRQGSEAFF.

This chain connects TRBV18 to TRBJ1-3, with a possible D match to TRBD1 (5 bases). Germline V CDR1 and CDR2: KGHSH, LQKENI. The CDR3 totals 15 residues. Trimming took 3 bases from V and 0 from J, leaving 9 bases between them. CDR3 amino acids: CASSPFTGSGNTIYF. For the CDR3, the DNA is TGTGCCAGCTCACCCTTCACAGGCTCTGGAAACACCATATATTTT.

This sequence joins TRBV7-2 and TRBJ2-7; D uncertain. The CDR3 consists of 11 residues. V lost 5 bases and J lost 4, with 6 bases in between. CDR1 is SGHTA, CDR2 FQGNSA, per germline. The CDR3 DNA sequence: TGTGCCAGCAGCCCCAATTACGAGCAGTACTTC. It translates to CASSPNYEQYF.

The chain is built from TRBV7-8 and TRBJ1-1; D is unresolved. The CDR3 sequence is 15 residues long. The V end lost 5 bases, the J end lost 0 bases, and 13 bases lay between the germline ends. In germline, CDR1 is SGHVS, CDR2 FQNEAQ. This CDR3 is CASSRAGRVNTEAFF. CDR3 nucleotides: TGTGCCAGCAGCCGAGCAGGCCGCGTGAACACTGAAGCTTTCTTT.

The chain has TRBV6-2 or TRBV6-3 and TRBJ1-5; D uncertain. The germline V and J ends were trimmed by 4 bases and 0 bases, with 19 bases remaining between them. CDR3 length: 18 residues. Germline loops: CDR1 MNHEY, CDR2 SVGEGT. CDR3 in amino acids: CASSSPGRRRNSNQPQHF. CDR3 coding DNA: TGTGCCAGCAGTTCACCGGGAAGGAGGAGAAATAGCAATCAGCCCCAGCATTTT.

V is TRBV6-6 and J is TRBJ2-3, with a weak D call TRBD1 (6 bases). Trimming stripped 0 bases from V and 7 bases from J, with 11 bases between. The CDR3 is 14 amino acids. Germline CDR1 reads MNHNY; CDR2 reads SVGAGI (reference sequence). Here the CDR3 reads CASSYSLGANTQYF. Written as DNA, the CDR3 is TGTGCCAGCAGTTACTCCCTGGGGGCGAATACGCAGTATTTT.

The chain recombines TRBV27 with TRBJ1-2, with TRBD1 as a possible D gene (6 bases). The germline V and J ends were trimmed by 4 bases and 5 bases, with 32 bases remaining between them. Looked up from germline, CDR1 is MNHEY and CDR2 is SMNVEV (reference sequence). This CDR3 is 20 amino acids long. The CDR3 DNA is TGTGCCAGCAGTTCCCTTGGGCCCTCCGCAGGGGTATTCCGCTCTTATGGCTACACCTTC. Residues: CASSSLGPSAGVFRSYGYTF.

This chain joins TRBV28 and TRBJ1-2; 7 nucleotides agree with TRBD1. The CDR3 is made up of 16 amino acids. V was pared by 2 bases and J by 4 bases, with 10 bases of the junction left unmatched. Germline CDR1 reads MDHEN; CDR2 reads SYDVKM. The CDR3 sequence: CASSLALSTGSYGYTF. CDR3 coding DNA: TGTGCCAGCAGTTTAGCCCTCTCGACAGGGAGCTATGGCTACACCTTC.

The rearrangement uses TRBV6-2 or TRBV6-3 and TRBJ1-2; D remains unclear. Germline CDR1 is MNHEY and CDR2 is SVGEGT. The CDR3 length is 13 residues. V shed 6 bases and J shed 3 bases, with 11 bases lying between them. CDR3 sequence: CASSPSRDYGYTF. CDR3 bases: TGTGCCAGCAGCCCTTCGAGAGACTATGGCTACACCTTC.

This sequence joins TRBV6-2 or TRBV6-3 and TRBJ1-1, with 7 nucleotides matching TRBD1. CDR1 MNHEY and CDR2 SVGEGT come from the germline V gene. V lost 2 bases to trimming and J lost 5 bases; unmatched junction nucleotides: 17. This CDR3 is built from 18 residues. CDR3 protein: CASSYHSGRGSSGTEAFF. CDR3 DNA sequence: TGTGCCAGCAGTTACCACAGTGGCAGGGGGTCTTCTGGGACTGAAGCTTTCTTT.

The chain employs TRBV20-1 and TRBJ2-1, with TRBD2 as a possible D gene (5 bases). Germline V gene data show CDR1 as DFQATT and CDR2 as SNEGSKA (reference sequence). This CDR3 spans 11 amino acids. The germline V and J ends were trimmed by 4 bases and 9 bases, with 10 bases remaining between them. The CDR3 loop is CSATAAAEQFF. CDR3 nucleotides: TGCAGTGCTACAGCAGCGGCTGAGCAGTTCTTC.

The chain combines TRBV2 with TRBJ1-2; D is undetermined. V lost 7 bases and J lost 4, with 16 bases in between. Germline V gene data show CDR1 as SNHLY and CDR2 as FYNNEI. There are 14 residues in the CDR3. CDR3 sequence reads: CASKFEGGLYGYTF. CDR3 DNA: TGTGCCAGCAAGTTTGAAGGAGGCCTCTATGGCTACACCTTC.

The CDR3 bases are TGTGCCAGCAGCGTAGGGACAGGGACCTACGAGCAGTACTTC. Protein product: CASSVGTGTYEQYF. The chain has TRBV9 and TRBJ2-7; 8 nucleotides line up with TRBD1. V lost 0 bases, J lost 2 bases, and 1 base stayed unmatched. The CDR3 totals 14 residues. Germline-derived CDR1 and CDR2 are SGDLS and YYNGEE.

The genes are TRBV7-2 and TRBJ1-2; 8 bases match TRBD1. This CDR3 contains 15 residues. CDR1 SGHTA and CDR2 FQGNSA come from the germline V gene. Trimming took 3 bases from V and 5 from J; bases not matched to a gene: 8. CDR3 nucleotide sequence: TGTGCCAGCAGCTTTGGACAGGGACCGAGGTATGGCTACACCTTC. Its translation: CASSFGQGPRYGYTF. Full variable domain (remainder filled in from reference TRBV7-2 and TRBJ1-2): GAGVSQSPSNKVTEKGKDVELRCDPISGHTALYWYRQSLGQGLEFLIYFQGNSAPDKSGLPSDRFSAERTGGSVSTLTIQRTQQEDSAVYLCASSFGQGPRYGYTFGSGTRLTVV.

The chain uses TRBV5-1 and TRBJ1-5, with 9 bases lining up with TRBD1. This CDR3 spans 16 amino acids. The V and J ends lost 0 bases and 2 bases, in that order; junction bases with no gene match: 3. Germline V gives CDR1 SGHRS, CDR2 YFSETQ. The CDR3 DNA follows: TGCGCCAGCAGCTTGGGGGACAGGGTTGGCAATCAGCCCCAGCATTTT. This translates into CASSLGDRVGNQPQHF.

CDR3 sequence (DNA): TGTGCCAGCAAAAGGACGGGGAACTATGGCTACACCTTC. It specifies CASKRTGNYGYTF. This rearrangement joins TRBV6-5 to TRBJ1-2; D unresolved. There are 13 residues in the CDR3. Trimming cost V 7 bases and J 2 bases, with 11 bases left between them. Germline V gene data show CDR1 as MNHEY and CDR2 as SVGAGI.

This rearrangement joins TRBV25-1 to TRBJ1-5; D unresolved. The CDR3 covers 14 residues. V gave up 3 bases and J gave up 3 bases, with 9 bases separating them. CDR1 is MGHDK and CDR2 is SYGVNS in the germline V gene. CDR3 coding DNA: TGTGCCAGCAGTGAGATGGTGATCAATCAGCCCCAGCATTTT. This encodes CASSEMVINQPQHF.

The gene calls are TRBV30 and TRBJ2-3, with D unresolved. This CDR3 is built from 11 residues. V was shortened by 1 base and J by 3 bases, with 2 bases between the two germline ends. Germline CDR1 is GTSNPN and CDR2 is SVGIG (reference sequence). CDR3 sequence: CAWSGTDTQYF. As DNA, the CDR3 is TGTGCCTGGAGTGGGACAGATACGCAGTATTTT.

The rearrangement joins TRBV7-9 to TRBJ1-2; D is ambiguous. The V gene lost 5 bases and the J gene lost 4 bases, with 14 bases spanning the gap. The CDR3 has 14 amino acids. CDR1 and CDR2 (germline): SEHNR, FQNEAQ (reference sequence). For the CDR3, the DNA is TGTGCCAGCAGCCCCTCCACTAAGTCCTATGGCTACACCTTC. Residues: CASSPSTKSYGYTF.